This T cell receptor beta chain was sequenced during a study of blood T cell repertoires in COVID-19 (dated by TCRdb to about 2020). Background on the whole study: Samples from collaborators originated in the United States, Italy and Spain and spanned both the acute and convalescent phases of COVID-19. The material from the prospective study consisted of cDNA or gDNA derived from T cells, B-cell-depleted T cells, or PBMCs. Deeply sampled blood TCRbeta repertoires from subjects exposed to, actively infected with, or recovered from COVID-19 were included in the dataset. The repertoires were made available in a free public database intended to serve as a resource for research on the immune response to SARS-CoV-2. Samples were obtained from the ongoing ImmuneRACE study (first 160 participants) and from about 1,300 subjects provided by 6 global collaborators. The sample metadata nearly always contained a de-identified subject ID, COVID-19 status, age in years and sex. Where HLA class I and class II types were available, the types were taken from metadata supplied by the sample provider, not from assay-based typing.

TCRbeta CDR3 regions were amplified from genomic DNA using the immunoSEQ Assay, a bias-controlled multiplex PCR. In the original analysis: The number of nucleated cells in each sample was estimated by amplification of reference gene primers within the assay. To quantify the absolute abundance of each unique TCRbeta CDR3 rearrangement, sequence reads were collapsed and filtered. Productive Simpson clonality was computed per sample as the square root of Simpson's diversity index over productive rearrangements. Drawn from immuneACCESS, this table holds only the in-frame rearrangements with V and J called that TCRdb kept. Clones are partly lost; checked studies trace under half to an unresolved V gene and leave the rest unexplained. V and J calls and clone size follow that table, whereas D and trimming were derived from the DNA. The sample profile shows 190,000 or so clones; roughly 86% of them were found once. The ten largest clones represent 2% to 3% of the sample.

The CDR3 runs 15 residues from the cysteine to the phenylalanine. Just the 45-base CDR3 DNA is kept, in frame starting at base 1. For CDR1 and CDR2, the germline V gene lists SGHVS and FQNEAQ. Trimming leaves V shorter by 3 bases and J shorter by 5 bases, with the junction holding 3 bases beyond the gene matches. Comment on this clone: Its antigen remains undetermined. No much larger clone exists at a distance of one base, and base qualities are not known.

Whole blood was collected in K2EDTA tubes by collaborating institutions according to the institutions' own protocols. For TCRbeta analysis, collaborators shipped samples in one of three forms: frozen whole blood, isolated PBMCs, or DNA extracted from either of those sample types. General study outcomes and caveats: How much clinical and demographic metadata was included differed by source and by participant, and the metadata was provided uncurated.

This clonotype was obtained from a man in his forties or fifties with active or convalescent COVID-19. The specimen sequenced was peripheral blood. Rearrangement joined TRBV7-8 to TRBJ1-6; TRBD1 fits 8 bases in the junction. Read as DNA, the sequence is TGTGCCAGCAGCTTTAACAGGGGGAATAATTCACCCCTCCACTTT. This codes for CASSFNRGNNSPLHF.